This record covers a single TCR beta chain. These data come from a study of shared clonotypes between healthy human individuals. Using immunoSEQ multiplex PCR, the repertoire was profiled, and TCRdb retains in-frame clones only, with some absent. The repertoire holds 2,500,000 or so clones, with approximately 90% as singletons. The TCR comes from a man aged 18 to 35 in good health. The specimen sequenced was naive CD4+ T cells sorted from blood. Subset given: CD45RA+ positively selected.

The CDR3 sequence: CASSLGGGTVNYGYTF. The CDR3 DNA sequence: TGTGCCAGCAGCTTGGGCGGGGGGACGGTTAACTATGGCTACACCTTC. V gene TRBV5-4 combines with J gene TRBJ1-2; D might be TRBD1 (5 bases). Germline assignment: CDR1 SGHNT and CDR2 YYREEE (reference sequence). V gave up 0 bases and J gave up 1 base, with 13 bases separating them. This CDR3 has 16 amino acids.